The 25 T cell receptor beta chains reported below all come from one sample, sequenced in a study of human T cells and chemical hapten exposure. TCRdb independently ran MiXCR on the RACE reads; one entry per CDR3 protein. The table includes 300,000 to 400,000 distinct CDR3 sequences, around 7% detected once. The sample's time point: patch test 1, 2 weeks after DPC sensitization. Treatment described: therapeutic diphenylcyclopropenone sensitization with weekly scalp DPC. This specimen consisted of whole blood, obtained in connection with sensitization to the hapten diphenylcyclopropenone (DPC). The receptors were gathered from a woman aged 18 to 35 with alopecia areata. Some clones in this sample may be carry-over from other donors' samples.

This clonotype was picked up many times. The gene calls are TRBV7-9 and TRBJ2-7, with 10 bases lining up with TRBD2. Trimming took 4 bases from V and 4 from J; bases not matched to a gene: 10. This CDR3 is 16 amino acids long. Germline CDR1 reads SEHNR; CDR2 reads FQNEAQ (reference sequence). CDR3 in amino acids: CASSSETSGAYYEQYF. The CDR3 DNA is TGTGCCAGCAGCTCGGAAACTAGCGGGGCCTATTACGAGCAGTACTTC. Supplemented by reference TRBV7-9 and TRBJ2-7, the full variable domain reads DTGVSQNPRHKITKRGQNVTFRCDPISEHNRLYWYRQTLGQGPEFLTYFQNEAQLEKSRLLSDRFSAERPKGSFSTLEIQRTEQGDSAMYLCASSSETSGAYYEQYFGPGTRLTVT.

CDR3 amino acids: CASKRQGTDQETQYF. CDR3 in DNA: TGTGCCAGCAAAAGACAGGGAACCGACCAAGAGACCCAGTACTTC. The rearrangement joins TRBV10-3 to TRBJ2-5; 7 bases are a match to TRBD1. This CDR3 contains 15 residues. Unmatched junction bases numbered 11, after V lost 10 bases and J lost 0 bases. Germline CDR1 and CDR2: ENHRY and SYGVKD.

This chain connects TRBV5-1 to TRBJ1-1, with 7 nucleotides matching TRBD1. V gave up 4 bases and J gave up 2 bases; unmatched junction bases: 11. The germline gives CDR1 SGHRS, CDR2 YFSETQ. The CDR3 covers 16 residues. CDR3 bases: TGCGCCAGCAGCCTGACAGGGACAGATTTTAACACTGAAGCTTTCTTT. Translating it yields CASSLTGTDFNTEAFF.

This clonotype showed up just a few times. CDR3 residues: CASSSSGTPQETQYF. The CDR3 region has the DNA TGTGCCAGCAGTTCATCCGGGACTCCCCAAGAGACCCAGTACTTC. The rearrangement links TRBV12-3 or TRBV12-4 to TRBJ2-5; the D gene is possibly TRBD2 (6 bases). Trimming stripped 4 bases from V and 1 base from J, with 13 bases between. The CDR3 is 15 residues long.

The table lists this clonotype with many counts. CDR3 DNA: TGTGCCAGCATGGAACGGTGGGGCAATCAGCCCCAGCATTTT. Translating it yields CASMERWGNQPQHF. V usage is TRBV6-2 or TRBV6-3 and J usage is TRBJ1-5; D gene uncertain. This CDR3 has 14 residues. The germline CDR1 and CDR2 sequences are MNHEY and SVGEGT. V gave up 7 bases and J gave up 2 bases, with 12 bases separating them.

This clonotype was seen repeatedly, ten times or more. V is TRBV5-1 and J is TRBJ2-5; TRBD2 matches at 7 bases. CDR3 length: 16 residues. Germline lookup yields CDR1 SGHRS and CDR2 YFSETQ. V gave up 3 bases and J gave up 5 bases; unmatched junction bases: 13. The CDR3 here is CASSSLPAGTGETQYF. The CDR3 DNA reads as TGCGCCAGCAGCTCCCTCCCAGCGGGGACGGGGGAGACCCAGTACTTC.

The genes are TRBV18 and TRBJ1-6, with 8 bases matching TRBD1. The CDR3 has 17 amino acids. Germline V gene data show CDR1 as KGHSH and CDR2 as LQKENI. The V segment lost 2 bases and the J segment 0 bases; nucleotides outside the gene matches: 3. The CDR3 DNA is TGTGCCAGCTCACCAGGGGACAGGAGCTCCTATAATTCACCCCTCCACTTT. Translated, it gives CASSPGDRSSYNSPLHF.

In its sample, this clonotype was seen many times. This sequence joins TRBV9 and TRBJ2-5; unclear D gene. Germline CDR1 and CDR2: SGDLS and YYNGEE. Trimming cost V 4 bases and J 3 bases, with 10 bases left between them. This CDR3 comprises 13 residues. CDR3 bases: TGTGCCAGCAGCTTCCGACCCGAAGAGACCCAGTACTTC. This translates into CASSFRPEETQYF.

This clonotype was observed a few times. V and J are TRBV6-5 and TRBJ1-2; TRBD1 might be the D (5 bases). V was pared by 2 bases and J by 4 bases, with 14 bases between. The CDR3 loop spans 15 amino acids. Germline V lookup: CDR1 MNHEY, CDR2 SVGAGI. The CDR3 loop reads CASSYARGESYGYTF. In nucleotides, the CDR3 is TGTGCCAGCAGTTACGCGAGAGGGGAATCCTATGGCTACACCTTC.

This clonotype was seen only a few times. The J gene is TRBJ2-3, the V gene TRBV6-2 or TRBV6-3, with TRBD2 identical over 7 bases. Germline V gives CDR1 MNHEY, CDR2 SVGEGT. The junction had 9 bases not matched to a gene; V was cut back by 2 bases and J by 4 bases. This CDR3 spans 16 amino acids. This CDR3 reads CASSYNLAALADTQYF. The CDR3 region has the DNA TGTGCCAGCAGTTACAACCTAGCGGCCCTCGCAGATACGCAGTATTTT.

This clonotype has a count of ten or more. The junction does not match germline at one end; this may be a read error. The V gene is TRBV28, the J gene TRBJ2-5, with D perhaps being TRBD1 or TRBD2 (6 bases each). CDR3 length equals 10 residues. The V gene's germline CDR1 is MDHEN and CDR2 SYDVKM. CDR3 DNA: TGTGCCAGCAGTTGCGGGGACAAGTCCTTC. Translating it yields CASSCGDKSF.

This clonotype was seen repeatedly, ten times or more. This chain's CDR3 is CASSPFRGTEAFF. The CDR3 DNA reads TGCGCCAGCAGCCCCTTCCGGGGGACTGAAGCTTTCTTT. The chain employs TRBV5-1 and TRBJ1-1; D might be TRBD1 (5 bases). The V and J ends lost 4 bases and 5 bases respectively, with 12 bases between them. CDR3 length: 13 amino acids. Germline lookup yields CDR1 SGHRS and CDR2 YFSETQ.

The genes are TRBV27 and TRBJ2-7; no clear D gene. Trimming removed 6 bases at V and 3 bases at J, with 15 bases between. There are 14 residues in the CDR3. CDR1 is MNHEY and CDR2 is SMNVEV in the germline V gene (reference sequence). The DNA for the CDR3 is TGTGCCAGCAGCCGCGTCCCGCCAGACTACGAGCAGTACTTC. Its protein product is CASSRVPPDYEQYF.

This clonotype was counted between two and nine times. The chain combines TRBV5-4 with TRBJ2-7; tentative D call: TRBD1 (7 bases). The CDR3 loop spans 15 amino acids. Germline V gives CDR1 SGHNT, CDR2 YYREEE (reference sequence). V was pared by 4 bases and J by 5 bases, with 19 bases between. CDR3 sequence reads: CASSGGTAPGNEQYF. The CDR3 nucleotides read TGTGCCAGCAGCGGCGGGACAGCACCGGGTAACGAGCAGTACTTC. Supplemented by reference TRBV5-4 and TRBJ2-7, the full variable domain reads ETGVTQSPTHLIKTRGQQVTLRCSSQSGHNTVSWYQQALGQGPQFIFQYYREEENGRGNFPPRFSGLQFPNYSSELNVNALELDDSALYLCASSGGTAPGNEQYFGPGTRLTVT.

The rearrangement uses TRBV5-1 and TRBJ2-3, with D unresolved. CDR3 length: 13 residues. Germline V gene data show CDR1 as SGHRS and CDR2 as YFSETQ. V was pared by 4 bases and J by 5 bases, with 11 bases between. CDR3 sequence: CASSVQRGDTQYF. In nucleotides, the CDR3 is TGCGCCAGCAGCGTACAACGAGGAGATACGCAGTATTTT.

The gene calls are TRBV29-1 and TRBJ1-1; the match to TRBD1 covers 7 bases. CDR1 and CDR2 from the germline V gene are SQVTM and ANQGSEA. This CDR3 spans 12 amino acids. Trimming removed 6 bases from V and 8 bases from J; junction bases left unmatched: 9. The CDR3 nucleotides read TGCAGCGTGTTACAGGGGCCCTGGGAAGCTTTCTTT. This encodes CSVLQGPWEAFF.

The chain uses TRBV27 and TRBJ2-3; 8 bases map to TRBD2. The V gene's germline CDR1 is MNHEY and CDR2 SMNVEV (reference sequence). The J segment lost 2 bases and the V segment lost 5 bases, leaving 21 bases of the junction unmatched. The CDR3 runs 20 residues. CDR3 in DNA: TGTGCCAGCAGTAGGGGTCAGGGTTTGGGGTTAGCGGGGTACACAGATACGCAGTATTTT. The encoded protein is CASSRGQGLGLAGYTDTQYF.

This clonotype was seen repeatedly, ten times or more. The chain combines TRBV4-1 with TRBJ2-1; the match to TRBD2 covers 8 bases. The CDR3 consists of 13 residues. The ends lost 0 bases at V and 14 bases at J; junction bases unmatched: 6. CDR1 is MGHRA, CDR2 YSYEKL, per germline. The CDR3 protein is CASSQDHGGAKFF. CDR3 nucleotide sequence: TGCGCCAGCAGCCAAGATCACGGGGGGGCTAAGTTCTTC.

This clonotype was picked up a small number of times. Here the CDR3 DNA reads TGTGCCAGCCGGGGGGTCGATGAGCAGTTCTTC. As protein: CASRGVDEQFF. This sequence joins TRBV3-1 and TRBJ2-1; 7 bases line up with TRBD2. Germline V lookup: CDR1 LGHDT, CDR2 YNNKEL (reference sequence). The CDR3 is made up of 11 amino acids. V trimming: 8 bases; J trimming: 8 bases; junction bases outside the gene matches: 3.

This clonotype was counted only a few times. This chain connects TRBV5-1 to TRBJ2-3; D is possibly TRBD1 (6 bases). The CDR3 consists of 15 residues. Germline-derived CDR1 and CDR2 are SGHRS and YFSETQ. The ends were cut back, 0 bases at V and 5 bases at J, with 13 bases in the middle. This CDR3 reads CASSLGDTRGDTQYF. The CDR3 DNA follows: TGCGCCAGCAGCTTGGGGGACACACGCGGAGATACGCAGTATTTT.

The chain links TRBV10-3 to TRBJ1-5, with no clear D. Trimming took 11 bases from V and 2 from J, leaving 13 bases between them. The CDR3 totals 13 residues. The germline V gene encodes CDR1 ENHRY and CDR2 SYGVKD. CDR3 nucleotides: TGTGCCGCTCAGCGGGGTGGCAATCAGCCCCAGCATTTT. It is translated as CAAQRGGNQPQHF.

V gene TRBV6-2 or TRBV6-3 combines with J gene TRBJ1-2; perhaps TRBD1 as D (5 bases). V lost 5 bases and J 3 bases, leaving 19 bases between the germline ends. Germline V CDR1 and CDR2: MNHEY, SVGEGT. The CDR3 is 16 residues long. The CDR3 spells CASSPPPLMGDYGYTF. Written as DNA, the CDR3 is TGTGCCAGCAGTCCACCACCCCTCATGGGGGACTATGGCTACACCTTC.

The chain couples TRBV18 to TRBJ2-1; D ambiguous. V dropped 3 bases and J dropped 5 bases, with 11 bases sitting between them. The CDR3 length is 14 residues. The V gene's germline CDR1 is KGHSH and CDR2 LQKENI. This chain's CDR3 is CASSPTGLDNEQFF. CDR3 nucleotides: TGTGCCAGCTCACCCACCGGGCTAGACAATGAGCAGTTCTTC.

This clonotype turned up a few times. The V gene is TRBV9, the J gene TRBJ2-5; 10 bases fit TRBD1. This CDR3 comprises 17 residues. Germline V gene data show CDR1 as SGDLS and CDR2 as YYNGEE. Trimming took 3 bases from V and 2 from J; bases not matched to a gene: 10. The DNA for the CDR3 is TGTGCCAGCAGCGCTCGGACAGGGGGTCTTTGGCAAGAGACCCAGTACTTC. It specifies CASSARTGGLWQETQYF.

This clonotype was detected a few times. The CDR3 sequence: CASSHGATRAFF. The CDR3 DNA is TGTGCCAGCAGTCACGGGGCCACTAGAGCTTTCTTT. The V and J genes are TRBV7-8 and TRBJ1-1; perhaps TRBD1 as D (5 bases). V was trimmed by 6 bases and J by 10 bases, leaving 15 bases between them. The CDR3 sequence is 12 residues long. Germline CDR1 and CDR2: SGHVS and FQNEAQ.